Listed below are T cell receptor beta chains from one sample, sequenced in a study of PD-1 blockade in classical Hodgkin lymphoma. Sequencing used immunoSEQ multiplex PCR; TCRdb keeps in-frame clones, though not all of them. The sample consists of over 70,000 clones, about 89% of them appearing once. The source material was peripheral blood mononuclear cells (PBMCs), sampled at baseline. The receptors were sampled from a human donor with classical Hodgkin lymphoma. CDR3s leave out the opening cysteine and the closing phenylalanine or tryptophan. D genes are given only for firm matches.

V gene	J gene	D gene	CDR3 protein
TRBV7-9	TRBJ2-6	-	ASSLRTSGANVLT
TRBV30	TRBJ2-7	TRBD2	AWSVLGLGQY
TRBV10-1	TRBJ2-7	TRBD2	ASSSSGRAAYEQY
TRBV28	TRBJ1-2	-	ASRVRDPYGYT
TRBV7-2	TRBJ1-5	-	ASSPSPNQPQH
TRBV7-8	TRBJ1-5	-	ASSLESGGGQPQH
TRBV11-2	TRBJ1-5	-	ASSSRQDRNQPQH
TRBV11-3	TRBJ2-5	TRBD2	ASSSRGEETQY
TRBV5-8	TRBJ2-3	TRBD2	ASSLVTLAGSSTDTQY
TRBV28	TRBJ1-4	-	ASSWTVGEKLF
TRBV5-1	TRBJ1-2	-	ASSYEEPYGYT
TRBV4-2	TRBJ2-3	-	ASSLGGDTQY
TRBV6-4	TRBJ2-1	-	ASRVPPREHEQF
TRBV4-1	TRBJ2-6	TRBD2	ASSQEGLGLPNVLT
TRBV25-1	TRBJ1-6	TRBD1	ASSQGQSNSPLH
TRBV25-1	TRBJ1-1	-	ASSANRGTEAF
TRBV30	TRBJ2-5	TRBD2	AWRDTSGRSPRETQY
TRBV5-1	TRBJ2-7	TRBD1	ASSVLGTGPFEQY
TRBV6-4	TRBJ2-7	-	ASSDSQGVYEQY
TRBV19	TRBJ1-5	TRBD1	ASSIFSTGLMRGNQPQH
TRBV15	TRBJ2-7	TRBD1	ATSSGTGEYEQY
TRBV5-1	TRBJ1-1	-	ASSSTAQGINTEAF
TRBV7-9	TRBJ1-5	-	ASSSRRGISNQPQH